These 4 T cell receptor beta chains were sequenced from one sample in a study of blood T cell repertoires in COVID-19. Assay: immunoSEQ multiplex PCR; the TCRdb copy retains only in-frame clones and omits some. The table has 200,000 to 250,000 clones, around 85% seen once. The sequencing sample was made of peripheral blood. The receptors here all came from a woman between 45 and 60 years old with acute or convalescent COVID-19.

The chain links TRBV19 to TRBJ1-6; 7 bases align to TRBD1. Per the germline V gene, CDR1 is LNHDA and CDR2 is SQIVND (reference sequence). The CDR3 is 15 residues long. J lost 11 bases, V lost 6 bases, and 13 bases had no gene match. The CDR3 bases are TGTGCCAGTAGCCCGGACAGGCGTGAATGGACACCCCTCCACTTT. Protein: CASSPDRREWTPLHF.

This clone has only a few counts. This chain links TRBV12-5 with TRBJ2-7; D gene uncertain. The CDR3 has 11 amino acids. Germline values: CDR1 LGHNT, CDR2 FRNRAP. Trimming took 6 bases from V and 3 from J, leaving 6 bases between them. The CDR3 nucleotides read TGTGCTAGTGGGAGTTACTACGAGCAGTACTTC. It encodes CASGSYYEQYF.

The chain combines TRBV2 with TRBJ2-2; 7 nucleotides match TRBD1. Trimming removed 4 bases from V and 0 bases from J; junction bases left unmatched: 2. Germline CDR1 SNHLY, CDR2 FYNNEI. The CDR3 spans 15 residues. The CDR3 region is CASSGQGTNTGELFF. For the CDR3, the DNA is TGTGCCAGCAGTGGACAGGGCACGAACACCGGGGAGCTGTTTTTT.

The V and J genes are TRBV7-9 and TRBJ1-1; weak D call: TRBD1 (5 bases). CDR1 is SEHNR and CDR2 is FQNEAQ in the germline V gene (reference sequence). With 6 bases removed from V and 1 base from J, the gap between germline ends came to 9 bases. The length of the CDR3 is 13 residues. The CDR3 loop is CASSYGQNTEAFF. CDR3 DNA sequence: TGTGCCAGCAGTTATGGACAGAACACTGAAGCTTTCTTT.